The next 22 T cell receptor beta chains were all read from a single sample in a study of T-cell memory formation after mild COVID-19. TCRdb itself ran the 5' RACE reads through MiXCR, one entry per CDR3 protein. The repertoire holds hundreds of thousands of distinct CDR3 sequences, with roughly 15% as singletons. Sequenced sample: PBMCs or a T cell subset sorted from them (not recorded which). Receptors originate from a young man who had mild COVID-19 (a few samples of this study predate the infection). Cell type and time point are not known.

The chain joins TRBV6-2 or TRBV6-3 to TRBJ1-6; D gene ambiguous. V was shortened by 2 bases and J by 0 bases, with 8 bases between the two germline ends. Germline V lookup: CDR1 MNHEY, CDR2 SVGEGT. The CDR3 is 16 residues long. CDR3: CASSYRKSSYNSPLHF. The CDR3 nucleotides read TGTGCCAGCAGTTACCGAAAGAGCTCCTATAATTCACCCCTCCACTTT.

This chain links TRBV20-1 with TRBJ1-5; 8 bases line up with TRBD1. CDR3 size: 14 residues. CDR1 and CDR2 (germline): DFQATT, SNEGSKA (reference sequence). V was pared by 6 bases and J by 3 bases, with 7 bases of the junction left unmatched. For the CDR3, the DNA is TGCAGTGCCGACGCAGGGGGCCACAATCAGCCCCAGCATTTT. Translating it yields CSADAGGHNQPQHF.

J is TRBJ2-3 and V is TRBV5-1; 13 positions match TRBD2. V gave up 0 bases and J gave up 2 bases; unmatched junction bases: 6. There are 18 residues in the CDR3. CDR1 is SGHRS, CDR2 YFSETQ, per germline. The CDR3 DNA sequence: TGCGCCAGCAGCTTGGAGATGGGACTAGCGGGGAACACAGATACGCAGTATTTT. Translation gives CASSLEMGLAGNTDTQYF.

In this sample, this clonotype turned up a few times. The V call is TRBV5-6, the J call TRBJ2-3; D gene ambiguous. Trimming cost V 0 bases and J 4 bases, with 6 bases left between them. This CDR3 region has 13 residues. Germline-derived CDR1 and CDR2 are SGHDT and YYEEEE. This chain's CDR3 is CASSLELPDTQYF. In nucleotides, the CDR3 is TGTGCCAGCAGCTTGGAGCTGCCAGATACGCAGTATTTT.

In this sample, this clonotype turned up many times. The V and J genes are TRBV7-2 and TRBJ2-3; the D call may be TRBD1 or TRBD2 (6 bases each). The CDR3 totals 15 residues. V was cut by 4 bases and J by 2 bases, with 13 bases left in between. The germline V gene encodes CDR1 SGHTA and CDR2 FQGNSA. CDR3: CASSSSGGFTDTQYF. The CDR3 nucleotides read TGTGCCAGCAGCTCCTCCGGGGGCTTCACAGATACGCAGTATTTT.

The chain has TRBV5-1 and TRBJ2-1; D is perhaps TRBD2 (7 bases). The CDR3 runs to 15 residues. CDR1 is SGHRS and CDR2 is YFSETQ in the germline V gene. V gave up 4 bases and J gave up 2 bases, with 13 bases separating them. CDR3 amino acids: CASSDQGGAYNEQFF. The CDR3 DNA follows: TGCGCCAGCAGCGACCAAGGGGGGGCCTACAATGAGCAGTTCTTC. Full variable domain (rest looked up from reference TRBV5-1 and TRBJ2-1): KAGVTQTPRYLIKTRGQQVTLSCSPISGHRSVSWYQQTPGQGLQFLFEYFSETQRNKGNFPGRFSGRQFSNSRSEMNVSTLELGDSALYLCASSDQGGAYNEQFFGPGTRLTVL.

This clonotype was seen at least ten times. CDR3 in amino acids: CASSFAWDSGDPQYF. The CDR3 DNA reads as TGTGCCAGCAGCTTCGCTTGGGACTCTGGGGATCCGCAGTATTTT. The chain links TRBV7-2 to TRBJ2-3, with D perhaps TRBD2 (6 bases). Trimming took off 3 bases at V and 10 bases at J, with 20 bases between the two ends. This CDR3 is built from 15 residues. The germline V gene encodes CDR1 SGHTA and CDR2 FQGNSA.

This chain links TRBV7-9 with TRBJ1-3; D might be TRBD1 (6 bases). CDR3 length equals 14 residues. CDR1 SEHNR and CDR2 FQNEAQ come from the germline V gene (reference sequence). Trimming shortened V by 4 bases and J by 4 bases, and 11 bases separated the two germline ends. The chain's CDR3 is CASSYTGRGNTIYF. In DNA form, the CDR3 reads TGTGCCAGCAGCTACACAGGGCGGGGAAACACCATATATTTT.

This clonotype was seen many times. The V gene is TRBV7-2, the J gene TRBJ2-2; tentative D call: TRBD2 (7 bases). This CDR3 is built from 16 residues. V dropped 8 bases and J dropped 3 bases, with 19 bases sitting between them. The germline V gene encodes CDR1 SGHTA and CDR2 FQGNSA. DNA of the CDR3: TGTGCCAGCTCCATAGGGGGGGGAGTACACACCGGGGAGCTGTTTTTT. Protein sequence: CASSIGGGVHTGELFF.

This clonotype was seen a handful of times. The chain is built from TRBV28 and TRBJ2-3; 7 nucleotides agree with TRBD1. Unmatched junction bases numbered 10, after V lost 4 bases and J lost 0 bases. Germline CDR1 MDHEN, CDR2 SYDVKM. The CDR3 loop spans 17 amino acids. DNA for the CDR3: TGTGCCAGCAGTTCATCGTTCGGACAGGAGAGCACAGATACGCAGTATTTT. Translating gives CASSSSFGQESTDTQYF.

V gene TRBV7-2 combines with J gene TRBJ2-2; D gene uncertain. With 5 bases removed from V and 2 bases from J, the gap between germline ends came to 12 bases. The CDR3 is 15 residues long. From germline, CDR1 is SGHTA and CDR2 FQGNSA. Written as DNA, the CDR3 is TGTGCCAGCAGCCCAGCGCCGGAAAACACCGGGGAGCTGTTTTTT. Protein: CASSPAPENTGELFF. Full variable domain (rest looked up from reference TRBV7-2 and TRBJ2-2): GAGVSQSPSNKVTEKGKDVELRCDPISGHTALYWYRQSLGQGLEFLIYFQGNSAPDKSGLPSDRFSAERTGGSVSTLTIQRTQQEDSAVYLCASSPAPENTGELFFGEGSRLTVL.

This sequence joins TRBV7-9 and TRBJ1-2, with TRBD1 as a possible D gene (5 bases). The V and J ends lost 11 bases and 0 bases respectively, with 7 bases between them. The CDR3 has 11 residues. Germline assignment: CDR1 SEHNR and CDR2 FQNEAQ (reference sequence). CDR3 nucleotides: TGTGCCGGGGGATCTAACTATGGCTACACCTTC. Its translation: CAGGSNYGYTF.

This chain joins TRBV7-2 and TRBJ1-1, with D unclear. The CDR3 spans 15 residues. CDR1 is SGHTA, CDR2 FQGNSA, per germline. V lost 0 bases to trimming and J lost 5 bases, with 13 bases between them. CDR3 region: CASSLAVTSVTEAFF. DNA of the CDR3: TGTGCCAGCAGCTTAGCCGTAACATCGGTGACTGAAGCTTTCTTT.

The gene calls are TRBV20-1 and TRBJ1-6; D is ambiguous. Trimming stripped 5 bases from V and 9 bases from J, with 14 bases between. There are 13 residues in the CDR3. Germline values: CDR1 DFQATT, CDR2 SNEGSKA (reference sequence). CDR3 sequence: CSAATTPSSPLHF. The CDR3 DNA reads TGCAGTGCTGCGACTACGCCGAGTTCACCCCTCCACTTT.

This clonotype was seen more than once but under ten times. CDR3 DNA: TGTGCCAGCAGAAGGACTAGCGGGCACTCCTACAATGAGCAGTTCTTC. Translating gives CASRRTSGHSYNEQFF. The chain carries TRBV13 and TRBJ2-1, with 11 nucleotides matching TRBD2. Germline V lookup: CDR1 PRHDT, CDR2 FYEKMQ (reference sequence). V dropped 6 bases and J dropped 0; count of bases not matched to a gene: 4. The CDR3 totals 16 residues. The full variable domain, its missing parts supplied by reference TRBV13 and TRBJ2-1, is AAGVIQSPRHLIKEKRETATLKCYPIPRHDTVYWYQQGPGQDPQFLISFYEKMQSDKGSIPDRFSAQQFSDYHSELNMSSLELGDSALYFCASRRTSGHSYNEQFFGPGTRLTVL.

This sequence joins TRBV5-1 and TRBJ2-7; D not certain. This CDR3 is 15 amino acids long. Germline V gene lookup returns CDR1 SGHRS and CDR2 YFSETQ. With 4 bases removed from V and 0 bases from J, the gap between germline ends came to 14 bases. The CDR3 region is CASSLRPGPSYEQYF. In nucleotides, the CDR3 is TGCGCCAGCAGCCTTCGCCCGGGCCCCTCCTACGAGCAGTACTTC.

The chain carries TRBV6-5 and TRBJ2-7, with 11 bases fitting TRBD2. The V gene's germline CDR1 is MNHEY and CDR2 SVGAGI. The CDR3 extends over 15 amino acids. The V and J ends lost 6 bases and 5 bases, in that order; junction bases with no gene match: 9. The DNA for the CDR3 is TGTGCCAGCAGCCTAGCCCTGGGACTAGCGGACGAGCAGTACTTC. Translation: CASSLALGLADEQYF.

This CDR3 reads CASFWGTEPTGELFF. The CDR3 DNA reads as TGTGCCAGTTTTTGGGGGACAGAGCCCACCGGGGAGCTGTTTTTT. The chain is built from TRBV2 and TRBJ2-2, with TRBD1 matching 7 bases. The CDR3 spans 15 residues. CDR1 is SNHLY and CDR2 is FYNNEI in the germline V gene. The V gene end was trimmed by 9 bases and the J gene end by 4 bases; junction bases not matched to a gene: 11.

This clonotype was counted between two and nine times. The V call is TRBV29-1, the J call TRBJ2-1; D might be TRBD1 or TRBD2, each matching 5 bases. Trimming left V 4 bases short and J 8 bases short, with 15 bases between. CDR3 length: 13 residues. CDR1 and CDR2 (germline): SQVTM, ANQGSEA. The CDR3 spells CSVGPGRSHEQFF. As DNA, the CDR3 is TGCAGCGTTGGACCGGGACGTTCACATGAGCAGTTCTTC.

The chain joins TRBV7-2 to TRBJ2-2; no reliable D call. Trimming left V 1 base short and J 1 base short, with 4 bases between. Per germline, CDR1 SGHTA and CDR2 FQGNSA. The CDR3 length is 14 residues. CDR3 in DNA: TGTGCCAGCAGCTTAGGCAGGAACACCGGGGAGCTGTTTTTT. This translates into CASSLGRNTGELFF.

This chain joins TRBV5-5 and TRBJ2-7; 7 bases line up with TRBD2. The germline V gene has CDR1 SGHKS and CDR2 YYEKEE (reference sequence). The J segment lost 6 bases and the V segment lost 0 bases, leaving 9 bases of the junction unmatched. The CDR3 consists of 15 residues. The CDR3 loop reads CASSLVLAGPLEQYF. The CDR3 DNA reads TGTGCCAGCAGCTTGGTGTTAGCGGGTCCCCTCGAGCAGTACTTC.

The chain joins TRBV24-1 to TRBJ2-7; weak D call: TRBD1 (6 bases). Germline CDR1 and CDR2: KGHDR and SFDVKD. The CDR3 is 15 residues long. CDR3 in DNA: TGTGCCACCTGTGATCCGGGACAAATCTCCTACGAGCAGTACGTC. Its protein is CATCDPGQISYEQYV.